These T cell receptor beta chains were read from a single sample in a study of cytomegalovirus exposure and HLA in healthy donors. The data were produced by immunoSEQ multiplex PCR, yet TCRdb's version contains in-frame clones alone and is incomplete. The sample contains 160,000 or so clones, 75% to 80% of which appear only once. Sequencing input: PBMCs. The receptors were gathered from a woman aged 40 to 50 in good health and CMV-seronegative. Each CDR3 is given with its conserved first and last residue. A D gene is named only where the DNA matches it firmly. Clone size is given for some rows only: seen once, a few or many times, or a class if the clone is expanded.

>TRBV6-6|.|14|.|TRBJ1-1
TGTGCCAGCAGTCCCCCCGGAAAACTAAGTCAAGCTTTCTTT
CASSPPGKLSQAFF
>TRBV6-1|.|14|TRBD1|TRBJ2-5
TGTGCCAGCAGTTGGTCAGGGGGACAAGAGACCCAGTACTTC
CASSWSGGQETQYF
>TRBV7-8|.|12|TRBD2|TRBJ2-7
TGTGCCAACCCGGGCGGGAGATACGAGCAGTACTTC
CANPGGRYEQYF
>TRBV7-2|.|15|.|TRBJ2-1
TGTGCCAGCAGCTTAGATCCTAGGCTAGGCGGTGAGCAGTTCTTC
CASSLDPRLGGEQFF
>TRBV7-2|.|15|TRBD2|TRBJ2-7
TGTGCCAGCAGCTTAAGGCGGGGGGCACACTACGAGCAGTACTTC
CASSLRRGAHYEQYF
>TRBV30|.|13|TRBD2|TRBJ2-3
TGTGCCCGAGGGAAACGGGGGGGGGATACGCAGTATTTT
CARGKRGGDTQYF
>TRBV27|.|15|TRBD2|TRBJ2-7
TGTGCCAGCAGGGACGCCCAGAGCGGGGGGTACGAGCAGTACTTC
CASRDAQSGGYEQYF
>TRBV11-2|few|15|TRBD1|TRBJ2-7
TGTGCCAGCAGCCCATGGGGACAGAAAATCTACGAGCAGTACTTC
CASSPWGQKIYEQYF
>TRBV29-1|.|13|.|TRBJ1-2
TGCAGCGTGACAACGCGACAGAACTATGGCTACACCTTC
CSVTTRQNYGYTF
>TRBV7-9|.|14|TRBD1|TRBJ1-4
TGTGCCAGCAGCCCGACAGGGGGTGGTGAAAAACTGTTTTTT
CASSPTGGGEKLFF
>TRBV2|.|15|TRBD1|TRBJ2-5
TGTGCCAGCAGATGGACAGGGGCGGGACAAGAGACCCAGTACTTC
CASRWTGAGQETQYF
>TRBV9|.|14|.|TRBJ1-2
TGTGCCAGCAGCCCCCAGGAGGGTAACTATGGCTACACCTTC
CASSPQEGNYGYTF
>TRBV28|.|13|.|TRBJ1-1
TGTGCCAGCGGGGGGGCACATAACACTGAAGCTTTCTTT
CASGGAHNTEAFF
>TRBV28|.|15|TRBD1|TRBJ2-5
TGTGCCAGCCGCTCGGACAGGGGAGAGTATGAGACCCAGTACTTC
CASRSDRGEYETQYF
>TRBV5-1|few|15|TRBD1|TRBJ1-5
TGCGCCAGCAGCCCCCGGGACAGCATTAATCAGCCCCAGCATTTT
CASSPRDSINQPQHF
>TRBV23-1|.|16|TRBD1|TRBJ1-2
TGCGCCAGCAGTCAGGCTGGACAGGGTCCTTGGTGGGGCTACACCTTC
CASSQAGQGPWWGYTF
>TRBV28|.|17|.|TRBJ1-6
TGTGCCAGCAGTTTTAGAGTCCGGAGCTCCTATAATTCACCCCTCCACTTT
CASSFRVRSSYNSPLHF
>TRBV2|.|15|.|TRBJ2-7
TGTGCCAGCAGTGAACTATTTACAGATACCTACGAGCAGTACTTC
CASSELFTDTYEQYF
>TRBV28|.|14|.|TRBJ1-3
TGTGCCAGCAGTTTCCGAGGATCTGGAAACACCATATATTTT
CASSFRGSGNTIYF
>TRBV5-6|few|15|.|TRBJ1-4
TGTGCCAGCAGCGGAATAAGTGGGGGGGGTGAAAAACTGTTTTTT
CASSGISGGGEKLFF
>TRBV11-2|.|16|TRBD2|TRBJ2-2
TGTGCCAGCAGCTCCGGACTAGCGCAGAACACCGGGGAGCTGTTTTTT
CASSSGLAQNTGELFF
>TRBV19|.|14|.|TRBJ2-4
TGTGCCAGTGCGGAGGGTAGAAGGAAAAACATTCAGTACTTC
CASAEGRRKNIQYF
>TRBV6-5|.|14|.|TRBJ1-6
TGTGCCAGCACTAACTCCGGGGAGGGATCACCCCTCCACTTT
CASTNSGEGSPLHF
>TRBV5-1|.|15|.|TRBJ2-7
TGCGCCAGCAACCCCCAGGGACAAGGGGATTACGAGCAGTACTTC
CASNPQGQGDYEQYF
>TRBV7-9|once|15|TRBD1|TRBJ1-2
TGTGCCAGCAGCGCTCGACAGGGATCTAACTATGGCTACACCTTC
CASSARQGSNYGYTF
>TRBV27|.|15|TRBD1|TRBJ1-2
TGTGCCAGCAGTTTATCAAGACAGGGGGCTGGTGGCCACACCTTC
CASSLSRQGAGGHTF
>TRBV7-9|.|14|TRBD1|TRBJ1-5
TGTGCCAGCAGCGGACAGGGAATGAACCAGCCCCAGCATTTT
CASSGQGMNQPQHF
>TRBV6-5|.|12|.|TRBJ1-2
TGTGCCACCCAGACAGGAACCTATGGCTACACCTTC
CATQTGTYGYTF
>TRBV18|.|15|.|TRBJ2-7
TGTGCCAGCTCACCACTGTGGGGCGCATCCTACGAGCAGTACTTC
CASSPLWGASYEQYF